This passage covers 20 T cell receptor beta chains from one sample sequenced in a study of T-cell memory formation after mild COVID-19. Via MiXCR, TCRdb re-called the 5' RACE reads, giving one row per CDR3 protein. The table includes about 150,000 distinct CDR3 sequences, roughly 6.2% detected once. The sequencing sample was made of PBMCs or a T cell subset sorted from them (not recorded which). The receptors come from an adult woman who had mild COVID-19 (a few samples of this study predate the infection). Cell type and time point are not known.

This clonotype was seen a handful of times. The CDR3 spells CASSPGGWRVTNYGYTF. The CDR3 DNA reads as TGTGCCAGCAGCCCCGGAGGTTGGCGCGTAACTAACTATGGCTACACCTTC. The chain uses TRBV4-2 and TRBJ1-2; D remains unclear. Trimming left V 4 bases short and J 0 bases short, with 18 bases between. The CDR3 is 17 residues long. Germline-derived CDR1 and CDR2 are LGHNA and YNFKEQ.

The CDR3: CASSLSRTSGYNEQFF. The CDR3 DNA reads as TGTGCCAGCAGCTTATCAAGGACTAGCGGCTACAATGAGCAGTTCTTC. The chain combines TRBV7-2 with TRBJ2-1; 10 bases fit TRBD2. From germline, CDR1 is SGHTA and CDR2 FQGNSA. The CDR3 is 16 residues long. The V gene end was trimmed by 2 bases and the J gene end by 3 bases; junction bases not matched to a gene: 4. Full variable domain (missing parts from reference TRBV7-2 and TRBJ2-1): GAGVSQSPSNKVTEKGKDVELRCDPISGHTALYWYRQSLGQGLEFLIYFQGNSAPDKSGLPSDRFSAERTGGSVSTLTIQRTQQEDSAVYLCASSLSRTSGYNEQFFGPGTRLTVL.

This clonotype was seen many times. This chain joins TRBV5-1 and TRBJ2-1, with D hard to call. V was trimmed by 2 bases and J by 6 bases, leaving 9 bases between them. Germline CDR1 is SGHRS and CDR2 is YFSETQ. This CDR3 is 13 amino acids long. The CDR3 loop is CASSLATINEQFF. The CDR3 DNA is TGCGCCAGCAGCTTAGCGACCATCAATGAGCAGTTCTTC.

V and J are TRBV5-5 and TRBJ2-3; D ambiguous. V lost 2 bases and J 9 bases, leaving 13 bases between the germline ends. CDR3 size: 13 residues. The germline V gene encodes CDR1 SGHKS and CDR2 YYEKEE (reference sequence). This CDR3 is CASSFRVSNTQYF. In DNA, the CDR3 is TGTGCCAGCAGCTTCCGAGTGAGCAACACGCAGTATTTT.

Ten or more counts support this clonotype. The chain joins TRBV18 to TRBJ2-1; D gene ambiguous. This CDR3 spans 12 amino acids. CDR1 is KGHSH and CDR2 is LQKENI in the germline V gene. Trimming took 6 bases from V and 5 from J, leaving 8 bases between them. The CDR3 reads CASSQTNNEQFF. The CDR3 region has the DNA TGTGCCAGCTCGCAAACAAACAATGAGCAGTTCTTC.

This rearrangement joins TRBV6-2 or TRBV6-3 to TRBJ1-5; 8 bases map to TRBD1. Trimming at V came to 0 bases and at J to 1 base, leaving 11 bases not matched to a gene. Germline CDR1 reads MNHEY; CDR2 reads SVGEGT. This CDR3 spans 19 amino acids. CDR3 DNA: TGTGCCAGCAGTTACTCGAAGAGGACAGGGATTGAAAGCAATCAGCCCCAGCATTTT. The encoded protein is CASSYSKRTGIESNQPQHF.

This chain links TRBV2 with TRBJ1-5; D unresolved. This CDR3 spans 15 amino acids. CDR1 is SNHLY and CDR2 is FYNNEI in the germline V gene. Trimming removed 7 bases at V and 0 bases at J, with 13 bases between. Here the CDR3 DNA reads TGTGCCAGCACATATTCACTATATAGCAATCAGCCCCAGCATTTT. Its protein product is CASTYSLYSNQPQHF.

Only a few counts were recorded for this clonotype. The rearrangement links TRBV7-9 to TRBJ2-2, with D possibly TRBD1 on 6 matching bases. V lost 8 bases, J lost 3 bases, and 10 bases lay in between. CDR3 length: 13 amino acids. Germline-derived CDR1 and CDR2 are SEHNR and FQNEAQ (reference sequence). CDR3 in DNA: TGTGCCAGCCAGGGGCAGTACACCGGGGAGCTGTTTTTT. Its protein product is CASQGQYTGELFF.

This clonotype was seen at least ten times. In DNA form, the CDR3 reads TGTGCCTCAAGACTAGCGGGAGCCTCCCAAGAGACCCAGTACTTC. It translates to CASRLAGASQETQYF. The V call is TRBV30, the J call TRBJ2-5, with 12 bases fitting TRBD2. Germline CDR1 is GTSNPN and CDR2 is SVGIG (reference sequence). Trimming removed 7 bases from V and 1 base from J; junction bases left unmatched: 7. The CDR3 loop spans 15 amino acids.

This chain joins TRBV10-3 and TRBJ2-2; TRBD2 aligns across 8 bases. The CDR3 contains 14 residues. V was clipped by 4 bases and J by 6 bases; unmatched bases: 4. Germline CDR1 and CDR2: ENHRY and SYGVKD. CDR3 sequence reads: CAISGTSSSGELFF. The CDR3 DNA sequence: TGTGCCATCAGTGGGACTAGCTCATCCGGGGAGCTGTTTTTT.

The rearrangement joins TRBV5-4 to TRBJ2-3, with unresolved D. There are 14 residues in the CDR3. Germline assignment: CDR1 SGHNT and CDR2 YYREEE (reference sequence). Deletions cut 1 base from V and 1 base from J, with 7 bases between. CDR3 DNA sequence: TGTGCCAGCAGCTTGAGGTGGGGCACAGATACGCAGTATTTT. It codes for CASSLRWGTDTQYF. Variable domain in full (rest from reference TRBV5-4 and TRBJ2-3): ETGVTQSPTHLIKTRGQQVTLRCSSQSGHNTVSWYQQALGQGPQFIFQYYREEENGRGNFPPRFSGLQFPNYSSELNVNALELDDSALYLCASSLRWGTDTQYFGPGTRLTVL.

There are a few counts of this clonotype. V and J are TRBV29-1 and TRBJ2-1; 9 nucleotides line up with TRBD2. This CDR3 contains 13 residues. V shed 7 bases, J shed 4 bases, and the junction held 5 bases outside the gene matches. Germline assignment: CDR1 SQVTM and CDR2 ANQGSEA. As DNA, the CDR3 is TGCAGCGGACGGACTAGCGTGTACAATGAGCAGTTCTTC. It encodes CSGRTSVYNEQFF.

The rearrangement uses TRBV7-2 and TRBJ2-3; 7 nucleotides match TRBD1. Trimming cost V 5 bases and J 0 bases; bases outside gene matches: 17. Germline V gene data show CDR1 as SGHTA and CDR2 as FQGNSA. The length of the CDR3 is 19 residues. This chain's CDR3 is CASSARVLKGATSTDTQYF. The CDR3 nucleotides read TGTGCCAGCAGCGCCCGAGTACTCAAGGGGGCGACTAGCACAGATACGCAGTATTTT.

The chain joins TRBV6-2 or TRBV6-3 to TRBJ2-2; D is unresolved. From germline, CDR1 is MNHEY and CDR2 SVGEGT. V dropped 6 bases and J dropped 2 bases, with 13 bases sitting between them. The CDR3 totals 15 residues. CDR3 nucleotides: TGTGCCAGCAGCCGACCTTGGTTCAACACCGGGGAGCTGTTTTTT. Its protein product is CASSRPWFNTGELFF.

This clonotype was recorded at least ten times. CDR3 protein: CASSLALTEAFF. CDR3 sequence (DNA): TGTGCCAGCAGTTTAGCGCTGACTGAAGCTTTCTTT. The gene calls are TRBV12-3 or TRBV12-4 and TRBJ1-1; D not resolved. The V end lost 0 bases, the J end lost 5 bases, and 4 bases lay between the germline ends. The CDR3 runs 12 residues.

Ten or more counts support this clonotype. The CDR3 is CASSLWGNEQFF. CDR3 bases: TGTGCCAGCAGTTTATGGGGGAATGAGCAGTTCTTC. The V call is TRBV12-3 or TRBV12-4, the J call TRBJ2-1; D possibly uses TRBD1 or TRBD2 (5 bases each). The CDR3 loop spans 12 amino acids. V gave up 2 bases and J gave up 7 bases, with 6 bases separating them.

The genes are TRBV12-3 or TRBV12-4 and TRBJ2-3; D may correspond to TRBD1 or TRBD2 (6 bases each). This CDR3 spans 14 amino acids. V lost 8 bases and J 2 bases, leaving 14 bases between the germline ends. DNA of the CDR3: TGTGCCAGCCGTCGGGGGCACTCCACAGATACGCAGTATTTT. Translating it yields CASRRGHSTDTQYF.

This clonotype has more than one count but fewer than ten. The J gene is TRBJ2-5, the V gene TRBV7-6, with D unclear. This CDR3 is built from 12 residues. Trimming took 1 base from V and 3 from J, leaving 3 bases between them. CDR1 is SGHVS, CDR2 FNYEAQ, per germline. This chain's CDR3 is CASSLVKETQYF. CDR3 nucleotide sequence: TGTGCCAGCAGCTTAGTAAAAGAGACCCAGTACTTC. The full variable domain, in which reference TRBV7-6 and TRBJ2-5 provide the parts outside the CDR3, is GAGVSQSPRYKVTKRGQDVALRCDPISGHVSLYWYRQALGQGPEFLTYFNYEAQQDKSGLPNDRFSAERPEGSISTLTIQRTEQRDSAMYRCASSLVKETQYFGPGTRLLVL.

This clonotype was detected only a few times. The genes are TRBV5-1 and TRBJ1-1; 10 bases match TRBD1. The V gene end was trimmed by 9 bases and the J gene end by 5 bases; junction bases not matched to a gene: 16. CDR1 is SGHRS, CDR2 YFSETQ, per germline. The CDR3 totals 16 residues. DNA for the CDR3: TGCGCCACCAACGCCGGACAGGGGGTTAAAAAAACTGAAGCTTTCTTT. Protein: CATNAGQGVKKTEAFF.

This clonotype was counted a few times. The CDR3 DNA follows: TGTGCCAGCAGTTACTCCGGGGGGAATGTTCCCCAGCATTTT. Translation gives CASSYSGGNVPQHF. The gene calls are TRBV6-5 and TRBJ1-5, with D maybe TRBD1 (5 bases). Germline CDR1 and CDR2: MNHEY and SVGAGI. This CDR3 has 14 amino acids. Trimming took 0 bases from V and 10 from J, leaving 13 bases between them.